Sequencing of this T cell receptor (beta chain) was carried out in a study of T cells in localized non-small cell lung cancer. Study conclusions and caveats: Adjacent lung tissue had a median 57 of the top 100 clones found in the tumor.

TCRdb keeps only in-frame clones here, not all; method: immunoSEQ multiplex PCR. The sample records more than 20,000 clones, about 88% being singletons. Notes on this clone: Its antigen is still unknown.

The CDR3 contains 15 residues. The J segment lost 2 bases and the V segment lost 5 bases, leaving 7 bases of the junction unmatched. Germline loops: CDR1 MNHNS, CDR2 SASEGT. The material was peripheral blood, obtained before any cancer treatment. V gene TRBV6-1 combines with J gene TRBJ2-7; TRBD1 matches 9 bases. This clonotype was obtained from a female donor at least 60 years old with stage I lung adenocarcinoma. The CDR3: CASSTYRGRAYEQYF. In DNA, the CDR3 is TGTGCCAGCAGTACGTACAGGGGGCGCGCCTACGAGCAGTACTTC.